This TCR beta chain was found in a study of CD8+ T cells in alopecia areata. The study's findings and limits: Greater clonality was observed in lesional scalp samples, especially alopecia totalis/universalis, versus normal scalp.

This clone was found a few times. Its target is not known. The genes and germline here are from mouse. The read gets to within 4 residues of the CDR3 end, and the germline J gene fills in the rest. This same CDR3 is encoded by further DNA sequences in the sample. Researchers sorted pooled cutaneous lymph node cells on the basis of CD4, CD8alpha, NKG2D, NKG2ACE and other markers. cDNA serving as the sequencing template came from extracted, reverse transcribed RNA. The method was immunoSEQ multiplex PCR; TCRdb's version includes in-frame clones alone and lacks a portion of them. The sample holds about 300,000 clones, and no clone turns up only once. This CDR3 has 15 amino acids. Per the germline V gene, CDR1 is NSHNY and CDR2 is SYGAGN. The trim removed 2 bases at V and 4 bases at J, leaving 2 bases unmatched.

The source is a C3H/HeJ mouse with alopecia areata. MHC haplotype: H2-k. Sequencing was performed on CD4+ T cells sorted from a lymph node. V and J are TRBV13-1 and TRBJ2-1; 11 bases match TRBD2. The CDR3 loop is CASSDRLGGYAEQFF. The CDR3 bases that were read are TGTGCCAGCAGTGACCGACTGGGGGGGTATGCT.